A single sample is the source of the 3 T cell receptor beta chains below, sequenced in a study of T cells after posttransplantation cyclophosphamide (dated by TCRdb to 2016 to 2018). Libraries were built with the immunoSEQ multiplex PCR assay. Sourced from immuneACCESS, this table was stored by TCRdb with only in-frame sequences that have V and J called. A share of the clones is absent; for the studies checked, an unresolved V gene accounts for under half, and the remainder has no known explanation. The sample table contains 3,000 to 4,500 clones; only one count was recorded for more than 70% of them. The ten largest make up around 54% of the sample. A control cohort of about 11 patients who had been given myeloablative marrow transplants with methotrexate plus a calcineurin inhibitor was sampled 1 year after transplant. The sequenced sample was PBMCs, obtained after allogeneic stem cell transplant with calcineurin inhibitor and methotrexate. These receptors were obtained from a female patient aged 50-59 years who received an allogeneic stem cell transplant from an unrelated donor, was CMV-positive, and had acute and chronic GVHD. Some T cells may originate with the graft donor following a transplant.

V and J are TRBV7-9 and TRBJ2-3; the match to TRBD1 covers 9 bases. Germline lookup yields CDR1 SEHNR and CDR2 FQNEAQ (reference sequence). CDR3 length: 15 residues. V dropped 2 bases and J dropped 3; count of bases not matched to a gene: 3. The CDR3 region is CASSLRQGGTDTQYF. DNA of the CDR3: TGTGCCAGCAGCTTACGACAGGGGGGGACAGATACGCAGTATTTT.

CDR3 coding DNA: TGTGCCAGCAGCTTTAGAGGTAGCGGGGACAATGAGCAGTTCTTC. Translated, it gives CASSFRGSGDNEQFF. The chain recombines TRBV7-2 with TRBJ2-1; TRBD2 aligns across 8 bases. The germline V gene has CDR1 SGHTA and CDR2 FQGNSA. Trimming took 3 bases from V and 5 from J; bases not matched to a gene: 6. The CDR3 totals 15 residues.

The V call is TRBV15, the J call TRBJ1-2; D unresolved. The CDR3 sequence is 15 residues long. V shed 11 bases and J shed 0 bases, with 19 bases lying between them. The V gene's germline CDR1 is LNHNV and CDR2 YYDKDF (reference sequence). The CDR3 DNA reads TGTGCCTCAGCAGAGATGGGCAAATCTAACTATGGCTACACCTTC. Its translation: CASAEMGKSNYGYTF.